This T cell receptor (beta chain) appears in the sequencing data of a study of breast tumors, draining lymph nodes, adjacent tissues listed by TCRdb under 2016. With regard to the full study: The study compared TCR beta repertoires across tumor, adjacent nontumor tissue and axillary lymph nodes from breast cancer patients. In human breast cancer, the study set out to assess how tumor, surrounding tissue and draining lymph node repertoires relate to one another and whether T cells might be exchanged between them.

The CDR3 runs 12 amino acids, cysteine and phenylalanine included. CDR3 DNA is the only sequence kept; it has 36 bases, read in frame from the first base. At the junction V is shortened by 3 bases and J by 6 bases, with 6 bases in between. Reading the germline V gene gives CDR1 MGHRA and CDR2 YSYEKL. This clonotype was counted at least ten times. Its antigen specificity is not known. No qualities accompany the bases; no much larger clone lies one base away. Lymph node samples came from the axillary draining lymph nodes of breast cancer patients. Findings and caveats that apply to the study as a whole: Tumor and nontumor tissue repertoires were significantly more similar in luminal-like than in basal-like breast cancer. The conclusion that tumor T cells originate in lymph nodes was framed as consistent with a hypothesis rather than directly demonstrated. Tumor T-cell repertoires showed less diversity than lymph node repertoires and more diversity than nontumor tissue repertoires, and tumor T-cell repertoires showed preferential V and J gene usage. The data were judged consistent with most tumor T cells deriving from the lymph node and then expanding within tumor tissue.

The run used an Illumina HiSeq 2000. Multiplex PCR amplification was used to generate the TCR beta chain libraries. The amplified TCR beta chain products were analyzed by high-throughput sequencing. The raw public data were reprocessed by TCRdb itself: fastp quality trimming at Q25, MiXCR clonotype calling, in-frame beta chains only. Each CDR3 protein appears once, grouped with its most common genes and DNA. Here the sample has 100,000 or so distinct CDR3 sequences; over 20% occur a single time. Approximately 1.2% of the sample belongs to the ten largest clones. The source is a female donor with breast cancer. Some clones in this sample may be carry-over from other donors' samples. Sequenced input: axillary lymph node tissue. The rearrangement joined TRBV4-1 to TRBJ2-1, with the D segment identity uncertain. At the DNA level, the sequence is TGCGCCAGCAGCCACACCCCCAATGAGCAGTTCTTC. This encodes CASSHTPNEQFF.